These 32 T cell receptor beta chains were sequenced from one sample in a study of T cell responses to AZD1222 COVID-19 vaccine. Produced via immunoSEQ multiplex PCR; TCRdb's table is partial and in-frame only. The sample shows 120,000 to 150,000 clones, more than 70% of them seen only once. The sequencing here drew on peripheral blood, taken 28 days after the second AZD1222 dose. The receptors were gathered from an adult who received the AZD1222 COVID-19 vaccine.

J is TRBJ1-2 and V is TRBV30, with a tentative D call TRBD1 (6 bases). V lost 0 bases and J lost 2, with 10 bases in between. This CDR3 region has 14 residues. CDR1 and CDR2 from the germline V gene are GTSNPN and SVGIG (reference sequence). CDR3 sequence (DNA): TGTGCCTGGAGTGTAACAGGGCTAAACTATGGCTACACCTTC. Residues: CAWSVTGLNYGYTF.

This CDR3 is CASSQDWWDSNYEQYF. The CDR3 DNA is TGTGCCAGCAGCCAAGATTGGTGGGACTCAAACTACGAGCAGTACTTC. The gene calls are TRBV3-1 (or the pseudogene TRBV3-2) and TRBJ2-7; D is possibly TRBD2 (6 bases). V lost 0 bases and J lost 3, with 15 bases in between. The length of the CDR3 is 16 residues. Germline loops: CDR1 LGHDT, CDR2 YNNKEL (reference sequence).

A word on this clone: The junction departs from the called germline gene at one end, perhaps through a read error. The V gene is TRBV7-2, the J gene TRBJ2-7; D is perhaps TRBD1 or TRBD2 (5 bases each). The CDR3 loop spans 16 amino acids. CDR1 SGHTA and CDR2 FQGNSA come from the germline V gene. CDR3 amino acids: CASSLARGLGAYEQYF. CDR3 DNA sequence: TGTGCCAGCAGCCTAGCCCGCGGGCTGGGGGCCTACGAGCAGTACTTC.

This chain uses TRBV4-1 with TRBJ1-1; 7 bases map to TRBD1. The CDR3 runs 14 residues. Germline loops: CDR1 MGHRA, CDR2 YSYEKL. After removal of 6 bases from V and 1 base from J, the junction contained 5 bases not matched to a gene. In DNA, the CDR3 is TGCGCCAGCAGTCGACAGGGCGGGAACACTGAAGCTTTCTTT. Translating gives CASSRQGGNTEAFF.

This chain uses TRBV18 with TRBJ1-5, with D possibly TRBD1 on 6 matching bases. With 4 bases removed from V and 7 bases from J, the gap between germline ends came to 14 bases. The CDR3 runs to 14 residues. CDR1 KGHSH and CDR2 LQKENI come from the germline V gene. The CDR3 DNA reads as TGTGCCAGCTCACTTGGGGACATAGGACAGCCCCAGCATTTT. Its translation is CASSLGDIGQPQHF. Using reference TRBV18 and TRBJ1-5 for the parts outside the CDR3, the full variable domain is NAGVMQNPRHLVRRRGQEARLRCSPMKGHSHVYWYRQLPEEGLKFMVYLQKENIIDESGMPKERFSAEFPKEGPSILRIQQVVRGDSAAYFCASSLGDIGQPQHFGDGTRLSIL.

For the CDR3, the DNA is TGTGCCAGCAGCCAAGTCACAGGAACCGAGCAGTACTTC. Translated: CASSQVTGTEQYF. The chain couples TRBV3-1 (or the pseudogene TRBV3-2) to TRBJ2-7; tentative D call: TRBD1 (5 bases). The V gene's germline CDR1 is LGHDT and CDR2 YNNKEL (reference sequence). Trimming cost V 1 base and J 6 bases, with 10 bases left between them. This CDR3 is 13 amino acids long.

This clone was observed many times. V is TRBV6-6 and J is TRBJ2-7; a possible D gene is TRBD1 (6 bases). The CDR3 runs to 14 residues. V shed 2 bases and J shed 1 base, with 9 bases lying between them. CDR1 and CDR2 from the germline V gene are MNHNY and SVGAGI (reference sequence). The DNA for the CDR3 is TGTGCCAGCAGTTACGGACAGTGGTCCTACGAGCAGTACTTC. Translating gives CASSYGQWSYEQYF.

This chain uses TRBV2 with TRBJ2-3, with 8 bases fitting TRBD2. V was clipped by 4 bases and J by 4 bases; unmatched bases: 7. CDR1 SNHLY and CDR2 FYNNEI come from the germline V gene. The CDR3 is 15 residues long. CDR3 sequence reads: CASSVSGGPADTQYF. The CDR3 DNA sequence: TGTGCCAGCAGTGTGTCGGGAGGGCCCGCAGATACGCAGTATTTT.

V usage is TRBV7-3 and J usage is TRBJ1-5; D remains unclear. The germline gives CDR1 SGHTA, CDR2 FQGTGA. The CDR3 sequence is 16 residues long. Trimming pared 5 bases from V and 0 bases from J, leaving 14 bases between. CDR3 residues: CASSPKGTDSNQPQHF. As DNA, the CDR3 is TGTGCCAGCAGCCCCAAGGGAACCGATAGCAATCAGCCCCAGCATTTT.

This clone was detected once. The V call is TRBV27, the J call TRBJ2-6; no clear D. The CDR3 runs to 12 residues. Germline V gene lookup returns CDR1 MNHEY and CDR2 SMNVEV (reference sequence). V lost 10 bases, J lost 2 bases, and 6 bases lay in between. CDR3 DNA sequence: TGTGCCACCCAAACTGGGGCCAACGTCCTGACTTTC. This translates into CATQTGANVLTF.

V usage is TRBV2 and J usage is TRBJ1-2; perhaps TRBD1 as D (5 bases). V lost 4 bases and J 0 bases, leaving 6 bases between the germline ends. Germline loops: CDR1 SNHLY, CDR2 FYNNEI. CDR3 length: 13 residues. The CDR3, as DNA: TGTGCCAGCAGTGCGGGGGCTAACTATGGCTACACCTTC. It is translated as CASSAGANYGYTF.

The chain links TRBV5-8 to TRBJ2-1; 7 bases fit TRBD2. This CDR3 contains 17 residues. V lost 7 bases to trimming and J lost 0 bases; unmatched junction nucleotides: 13. The germline V gene has CDR1 SGHTS and CDR2 YDEGEE. The CDR3: CASPREGGGSSYNEQFF. CDR3 nucleotide sequence: TGTGCCAGCCCAAGGGAGGGTGGCGGGAGCTCCTACAATGAGCAGTTCTTC.

The V gene is TRBV6-6, the J gene TRBJ1-5; D not resolved. The CDR3 extends over 13 amino acids. Germline lookup yields CDR1 MNHNY and CDR2 SVGAGI (reference sequence). V was pared by 10 bases and J by 5 bases, with 15 bases between. CDR3 DNA: TGTGCCACCCGACGGGAGAGTTATCAGCCCCAGCATTTT. It specifies CATRRESYQPQHF.

The chain combines TRBV5-1 with TRBJ1-5; no clear D gene. The germline V gene has CDR1 SGHRS and CDR2 YFSETQ. This CDR3 is 15 amino acids long. V lost 6 bases, J lost 1 base, and 14 bases lay in between. Written as DNA, the CDR3 is TGCGCCAGCAAAAAAGAGGGCGGCAGCAATCAGCCCCAGCATTTT. This translates into CASKKEGGSNQPQHF.

This chain uses TRBV7-2 with TRBJ2-2, with D perhaps matching TRBD1 or TRBD2 (5 bases each). Per the germline V gene, CDR1 is SGHTA and CDR2 is FQGNSA. The CDR3 covers 16 residues. V lost 5 bases to trimming and J lost 0 bases, with 13 bases between them. The CDR3 coding sequence is TGTGCCAGCAGCGCCCCCGAGGGGACGAACACCGGGGAGCTGTTTTTT. Its translation: CASSAPEGTNTGELFF. Filled out from reference TRBV7-2 and TRBJ2-2, the complete variable domain reads GAGVSQSPSNKVTEKGKDVELRCDPISGHTALYWYRQSLGQGLEFLIYFQGNSAPDKSGLPSDRFSAERTGGSVSTLTIQRTQQEDSAVYLCASSAPEGTNTGELFFGEGSRLTVL.

The CDR3 spells CATSDPGRGTEAFF. The DNA for the CDR3 is TGTGCCACCAGTGATCCTGGACGGGGGACTGAAGCTTTCTTT. The chain links TRBV24-1 to TRBJ1-1, with TRBD1 as a possible D gene (5 bases). Trimming took 3 bases from V and 5 from J, leaving 12 bases between them. The CDR3 covers 14 residues. Germline V lookup: CDR1 KGHDR, CDR2 SFDVKD.

Only one count was recorded for this clone. V gene TRBV3-1 (or the pseudogene TRBV3-2) combines with J gene TRBJ1-3; TRBD1 matches at 7 bases. J was trimmed by 4 bases and V by 3 bases; bases with no gene match: 6. The length of the CDR3 is 15 residues. CDR1 is LGHDT and CDR2 is YNNKEL in the germline V gene (reference sequence). The CDR3 protein is CASSHKQGTGNTIYF. CDR3 bases: TGTGCCAGCAGCCATAAACAGGGGACCGGAAACACCATATATTTT.

This rearrangement joins TRBV9 to TRBJ2-1; TRBD2 matches at 8 bases. The CDR3 contains 15 residues. V was pared by 4 bases and J by 4 bases, with 7 bases of the junction left unmatched. The V gene's germline CDR1 is SGDLS and CDR2 YYNGEE. The CDR3 spells CASSFRAGAYNEQFF. The CDR3 bases are TGTGCCAGCAGCTTCCGAGCGGGGGCTTACAATGAGCAGTTCTTC. Drawing the rest from reference TRBV9 and TRBJ2-1, the complete variable domain is DSGVTQTPKHLITATGQRVTLRCSPRSGDLSVYWYQQSLDQGLQFLIQYYNGEERAKGNILERFSAQQFPDLHSELNLSSLELGDSALYFCASSFRAGAYNEQFFGPGTRLTVL.

This chain connects TRBV11-2 to TRBJ2-5; 10 nucleotides line up with TRBD1. Germline CDR1 SGHAT, CDR2 FQNNGV. The CDR3 totals 14 residues. After removal of 5 bases from V and 4 bases from J, the junction contained 4 bases not matched to a gene. The CDR3 DNA is TGTGCCAGCAGCGTTGGACAGGGGGGAGAGACCCAGTACTTC. Translating gives CASSVGQGGETQYF.

This chain uses TRBV18 with TRBJ2-7; TRBD2 agrees at 8 bases. Trimming at V came to 7 bases and at J to 3 bases, leaving 5 bases not matched to a gene. The CDR3 runs to 13 residues. The germline V gene has CDR1 KGHSH and CDR2 LQKENI. CDR3 sequence reads: CASCTGGGYEQYF. Written as DNA, the CDR3 is TGTGCCAGCTGTACGGGAGGGGGCTACGAGCAGTACTTC.

The chain links TRBV7-2 to TRBJ2-7, with D possibly called TRBD1 or TRBD2 (5 bases each). The CDR3 is 14 residues long. Germline V gives CDR1 SGHTA, CDR2 FQGNSA. V was cut by 3 bases and J by 7 bases, with 16 bases left in between. The CDR3 DNA is TGTGCCAGCAGCTTTACTCTGGGACGGAGAGAGCAGTACTTC. This translates into CASSFTLGRREQYF.

The chain couples TRBV6-1 to TRBJ2-4, with no clear D. Between the trimmed V and J ends, which lost 3 bases and 0 bases, there was a span of 6 bases. The germline CDR1 and CDR2 sequences are MNHNS and SASEGT. The CDR3 totals 14 residues. DNA of the CDR3: TGTGCCAGCAGTGACAGTCTAGCCAAAAACATTCAGTACTTC. It yields the protein CASSDSLAKNIQYF.

The chain carries TRBV29-1 and TRBJ2-3; no clear D. Germline V CDR1 and CDR2: SQVTM, ANQGSEA. This CDR3 region has 11 residues. V shed 7 bases and J shed 6 bases, with 11 bases lying between them. The CDR3 DNA is TGCAGCGCCGGCTACCAGGATACGCAGTATTTT. The encoded protein is CSAGYQDTQYF.

The chain recombines TRBV6-5 with TRBJ1-1, with D maybe TRBD1 (5 bases). The CDR3 is made up of 15 amino acids. Trimming removed 6 bases from V and 3 bases from J, with 17 bases in between. Germline V gives CDR1 MNHEY, CDR2 SVGAGI. CDR3 sequence (DNA): TGTGCCAGCAGCCCCCCGGGGGAATTGGACACTGAAGCTTTCTTT. Its protein product is CASSPPGELDTEAFF.

The chain combines TRBV21-1 with TRBJ1-2; TRBD1, the table's D call, was not compared with the DNA. TRBV21-1 counts as a pseudogene. The CDR3 runs 13 residues. The CDR3 protein is CASSSAVGDGYTF. The CDR3 DNA reads as TGTGCCAGCAGCAGTGCCGTGGGCGATGGCTACACCTTC.

This chain joins TRBV15 and TRBJ2-2; either TRBD1 or TRBD2 may fit D (5 bases each). Trimming removed 1 base at V and 7 bases at J, with 10 bases between. Germline V gene data show CDR1 as LNHNV and CDR2 as YYDKDF (reference sequence). The CDR3 extends over 14 amino acids. CDR3 sequence reads: CATSRGGEGGELFF. The CDR3 DNA reads TGTGCCACCAGCAGAGGAGGGGAAGGCGGGGAGCTGTTTTTT.

V is TRBV4-3 and J is TRBJ1-3; possible D gene TRBD1, 6 bases. The germline V gene encodes CDR1 LGHNA and CDR2 YSLEER. Trimming shortened V by 0 bases and J by 7 bases, and 19 bases separated the two germline ends. This CDR3 has 17 amino acids. The CDR3 nucleotides are TGCGCCAGCAGCCAAGATTCAGGGGTTATAGGGGGGAACACCATATATTTT. Translation: CASSQDSGVIGGNTIYF.

CDR3 coding DNA: TGCGCCAGCAGCCCCGGGACTAGCGGGAGGACCGGGGAGCTGTTTTTT. Translation gives CASSPGTSGRTGELFF. The gene calls are TRBV5-1 and TRBJ2-2; 15 bases map to TRBD2. The CDR3 runs to 16 residues. The V gene end was trimmed by 4 bases and the J gene end by 5 bases; junction bases not matched to a gene: 3. Germline CDR1 is SGHRS and CDR2 is YFSETQ.

The V call is TRBV5-1, the J call TRBJ2-7; D is ambiguous. Germline CDR1 and CDR2: SGHRS and YFSETQ. CDR3 length: 16 residues. The V end lost 7 bases, the J end lost 0 bases, and 20 bases lay between the germline ends. The CDR3 sequence is CASRELGIDTSYEQYF. CDR3 bases: TGCGCCAGCCGAGAACTGGGGATTGATACCTCCTACGAGCAGTACTTC.

The chain couples TRBV30 to TRBJ2-3; TRBD2 agrees at 10 bases. The CDR3 has 13 amino acids. V was pared by 1 base and J by 10 bases, with 5 bases of the junction left unmatched. The V gene's germline CDR1 is GTSNPN and CDR2 SVGIG (reference sequence). CDR3: CAWSDLAGVSQYF. The CDR3 region has the DNA TGTGCCTGGAGTGATCTAGCGGGAGTCTCGCAGTATTTT.

The rearrangement joins TRBV7-2 to TRBJ2-5; perhaps TRBD1 as D (5 bases). The CDR3 is 14 residues long. V was trimmed by 4 bases and J by 0 bases, leaving 9 bases between them. From germline, CDR1 is SGHTA and CDR2 FQGNSA. CDR3 DNA sequence: TGTGCCAGCAGCTCGACAGTGTACCAAGAGACCCAGTACTTC. Its protein is CASSSTVYQETQYF.

The V call is TRBV28, the J call TRBJ1-6; a possible D gene is TRBD1 (5 bases). The CDR3 runs 15 residues. Per germline, CDR1 MDHEN and CDR2 SYDVKM. The V end was cut by 8 bases, the J end by 6 bases, with 17 bases between. CDR3 in amino acids: CASLGAGYGNSPLHF. The CDR3 nucleotides are TGTGCCAGCTTGGGTGCAGGGTATGGTAATTCACCCCTCCACTTT.